This entry features one T cell receptor (beta chain) sequence. Its target is not known. V lost 8 bases to trimming and J lost 7 bases, with 21 bases between them. Germline lookup yields CDR1 SGHKS and CDR2 YYEKEE (reference sequence). This CDR3 region has 15 residues. This sample stems from a study of OX40 agonist ivuxolimab in advanced cancers. Study-wide context: As their treatment, patients were administered ivuxolimab, an agonistic anti-OX40 (CD134) antibody. Notes on the study in general: The authors did not determine the antigen specificity of the expanded peripheral T cells.

Some clones are missing from TCRdb's copy, which holds only in-frame ones; the method was immunoSEQ multiplex PCR. The table lists about 77,000 clones, roughly 84% of them singletons. The specimen was CD4+ or CD8+ T cells sorted from blood, collected in a trial of the OX40 agonist ivuxolimab. The chain recombines TRBV5-5 with TRBJ1-4; D uncertain. The TCR was taken from an adult with an advanced solid tumor such as melanoma, head and neck, liver or kidney cancer. The CDR3 region is CASLPWTPGVEKLFF. For the CDR3, the DNA is TGTGCCAGTCTTCCGTGGACCCCCGGGGTTGAAAAACTGTTTTTT.